One sample yielded the 18 T cell receptor beta chains listed below, sequenced in a study of T-cell memory formation after mild COVID-19. TCRdb recomputed calls from the 5' RACE reads with MiXCR, one row per CDR3 protein. The sample includes tens of thousands of distinct CDR3 sequences, approximately 25% of them seen just once. The sample was PBMCs or a T cell subset sorted from them (not recorded which). These receptors all come from a man in his late teens or twenties who had mild COVID-19 (a few samples of this study predate the infection). Cell type and time point are not known.

This clonotype occurred a few times. The chain has TRBV7-6 and TRBJ2-5, with 10 positions matching TRBD1. V was pared by 1 base and J by 0 bases, with 2 bases of the junction left unmatched. The CDR3 covers 16 residues. Germline V lookup: CDR1 SGHVS, CDR2 FNYEAQ. The DNA for the CDR3 is TGTGCCAGCAGCTTAGGGGGGACAGGGGACCAAGAGACCCAGTACTTC. Translation: CASSLGGTGDQETQYF.

J is TRBJ2-1 and V is TRBV4-1; 8 bases are shared with TRBD1. Germline CDR1 and CDR2: MGHRA and YSYEKL. CDR3 length equals 15 residues. The V segment lost 5 bases and the J segment 6 bases; nucleotides outside the gene matches: 9. The CDR3 DNA reads TGCGCCAGCAGCGCCCGACAGGGGATCGGCAATGAGCAGTTCTTC. It is translated as CASSARQGIGNEQFF.

The table lists this clonotype with a few counts. The V call is TRBV2, the J call TRBJ1-3; D gene ambiguous. CDR1 and CDR2 (germline): SNHLY, FYNNEI. V lost 2 bases and J 4 bases, leaving 12 bases between the germline ends. This CDR3 contains 15 residues. CDR3 DNA: TGTGCCAGCAGTGAAACGGTGGGAACCGGAAACACCATATATTTT. It translates to CASSETVGTGNTIYF. Using reference TRBV2 and TRBJ1-3 for the parts outside the CDR3, the full variable domain is EPEVTQTPSHQVTQMGQEVILRCVPISNHLYFYWYRQILGQKVEFLVSFYNNEISEKSEIFDDQFSVERPDGSNFTLKIRSTKLEDSAMYFCASSETVGTGNTIYFGEGSWLTVV.

The V and J genes are TRBV7-2 and TRBJ2-1, with D perhaps TRBD2 (6 bases). Germline CDR1 SGHTA, CDR2 FQGNSA. CDR3 size: 16 residues. Trimming took off 4 bases at V and 0 bases at J, with 13 bases between the two ends. This chain's CDR3 is CASSSGPGVSYNEQFF. Written as DNA, the CDR3 is TGTGCCAGCAGCTCCGGCCCGGGGGTCTCCTACAATGAGCAGTTCTTC. Filled out from reference TRBV7-2 and TRBJ2-1, the complete variable domain reads GAGVSQSPSNKVTEKGKDVELRCDPISGHTALYWYRQSLGQGLEFLIYFQGNSAPDKSGLPSDRFSAERTGGSVSTLTIQRTQQEDSAVYLCASSSGPGVSYNEQFFGPGTRLTVL.

This clonotype was recorded at least ten times. The V call is TRBV11-2, the J call TRBJ2-3; 9 bases fit TRBD2. The germline CDR1 and CDR2 sequences are SGHAT and FQNNGV. Unmatched junction bases numbered 7, after V lost 1 base and J lost 5 bases. This CDR3 has 16 amino acids. The CDR3 loop is CASSLASGGYEDTQYF. In DNA form, the CDR3 reads TGTGCCAGCAGCTTAGCAAGCGGGGGGTATGAAGATACGCAGTATTTT.

This clonotype appeared many times. CDR3: CASSSGTDTQYF. CDR3 bases: TGTGCCAGCAGCTCCGGGACAGATACGCAGTATTTT. V gene TRBV7-9 combines with J gene TRBJ2-3, with no clear D. The CDR3 contains 12 residues. In germline, CDR1 is SEHNR, CDR2 FQNEAQ (reference sequence). The ends were cut back, 4 bases at V and 3 bases at J, with 5 bases in the middle.

This chain connects TRBV28 to TRBJ1-1; the D is unclear. The CDR3 length is 14 residues. CDR1 and CDR2 from the germline V gene are MDHEN and SYDVKM. Trimming removed 3 bases at V and 7 bases at J, with 15 bases between. The CDR3 DNA sequence: TGTGCCAGCAGTTTTCTACGGGGTAGTAGTGAAGCTTTCTTT. It encodes CASSFLRGSSEAFF.

This chain links TRBV21-1 with TRBJ1-6; TRBD1, the D gene given by the table, was not confirmed from the DNA. TRBV21-1 is a pseudogene. The CDR3 covers 13 residues. For the CDR3, the DNA is TGTGCCAGCGACCCGTCGGGGGATTCACCCCTCCACTTT. This codes for CASDPSGDSPLHF.

V usage is TRBV4-3 and J usage is TRBJ1-5; possibly TRBD1 for D (5 bases). This CDR3 spans 15 amino acids. Germline loops: CDR1 LGHNA, CDR2 YSLEER. V lost 0 bases, J lost 4 bases, and 10 bases lay in between. This CDR3 is CASSQEEGPNQPQHF. The DNA of the CDR3 is TGCGCCAGCAGCCAAGAGGAGGGGCCGAATCAGCCCCAGCATTTT.

This clonotype came up many times. V usage is TRBV4-1 and J usage is TRBJ2-3; the D gene is possibly TRBD1 (6 bases). V was shortened by 0 bases and J by 5 bases, with 18 bases between the two germline ends. The V gene's germline CDR1 is MGHRA and CDR2 YSYEKL. CDR3 size: 17 residues. The CDR3 DNA sequence: TGCGCCAGCAGCCAAGATCAGGGGCCTCCGACAAAAGATACGCAGTATTTT. It codes for CASSQDQGPPTKDTQYF.

The table lists this clonotype with a few counts. The rearrangement joins TRBV20-1 to TRBJ2-3, with D possibly TRBD2 on 5 matching bases. This CDR3 is 15 amino acids long. V lost 3 bases and J lost 0, with 13 bases in between. CDR1 and CDR2 from the germline V gene are DFQATT and SNEGSKA (reference sequence). The CDR3 nucleotides read TGCAGTGCTAGGCCCACCTGGACTAGCACAGATACGCAGTATTTT. The encoded protein is CSARPTWTSTDTQYF.

This clonotype was counted a few times. The rearrangement uses TRBV12-3 or TRBV12-4 and TRBJ1-2; D may be TRBD1 (5 bases). V lost 6 bases and J 5 bases, leaving 10 bases between the germline ends. There are 12 residues in the CDR3. The CDR3 loop reads CASSGARYGYTF. In DNA, the CDR3 is TGTGCCAGCAGCGGGGCTCGGTATGGCTACACCTTC.

This clonotype counts as medium-sized (0.01 to 0.1%). The J gene is TRBJ2-7, the V gene TRBV9; 11 bases match TRBD1. CDR1 is SGDLS and CDR2 is YYNGEE in the germline V gene. The V and J ends lost 2 bases and 0 bases, in that order; junction bases with no gene match: 1. The CDR3 consists of 15 residues. The CDR3 loop is CASSVGTGGSYEQYF. CDR3 bases: TGTGCCAGCAGCGTCGGGACAGGGGGCTCCTACGAGCAGTACTTC.

V usage is TRBV10-3 and J usage is TRBJ2-1; TRBD2 agrees at 11 bases. V shed 4 bases and J 2 bases; nucleotides not matched to a gene: 1. The CDR3 length is 15 residues. Germline V lookup: CDR1 ENHRY, CDR2 SYGVKD. The CDR3 nucleotides are TGTGCCATCAGTGCTAGCGGGGGGCCCTACAATGAGCAGTTCTTC. Protein: CAISASGGPYNEQFF.

The genes are TRBV12-3 or TRBV12-4 and TRBJ1-1; D is ambiguous. Trimming stripped 2 bases from V and 7 bases from J, with 8 bases between. The CDR3 is 12 residues long. CDR3 sequence reads: CASSLRPGEAFF. CDR3 coding DNA: TGTGCCAGCAGTTTACGTCCAGGTGAAGCTTTCTTT.

Only a few counts were recorded for this clonotype. The J gene is TRBJ1-2, the V gene TRBV20-1; D is possibly TRBD1 (5 bases). V was pared by 0 bases and J by 2 bases, with 13 bases between. The CDR3 covers 15 residues. Looked up from germline, CDR1 is DFQATT and CDR2 is SNEGSKA (reference sequence). This CDR3 reads CSARDISGGNYGYTF. The CDR3 DNA is TGCAGTGCTAGAGATATAAGCGGGGGGAACTATGGCTACACCTTC.

The CDR3 region has the DNA TGTGCCAGCAGCTTAGTTGAAGAGGGCGTCTATGGCTACACCTTC. As protein: CASSLVEEGVYGYTF. V usage is TRBV11-2 and J usage is TRBJ1-2; D gene uncertain. The CDR3 spans 15 residues. Germline V gene lookup returns CDR1 SGHAT and CDR2 FQNNGV. V was clipped by 1 base and J by 4 bases, with 13 bases between them.

The chain links TRBV27 to TRBJ2-5, with D possibly matching TRBD1 (6 bases). Germline-derived CDR1 and CDR2 are MNHEY and SMNVEV (reference sequence). The length of the CDR3 is 13 residues. V dropped 6 bases and J dropped 3 bases, with 11 bases sitting between them. CDR3 nucleotide sequence: TGTGCCAGCAGCCAAGGACAGAAAGAGACCCAGTACTTC. It translates to CASSQGQKETQYF.